The TCR beta chain described here comes from a study of CD8+CD57+ T cells in acquired aplastic anemia. Turning to the study itself: 3 to 4 ug was the average amount of DNA from sorted CD4+ and CD8+ cells. Healthy CD8+ samples averaged roughly 9.9 million reads.

Using genomic DNA as the template, TCR beta VDJ and CDR3 profiling was carried out. TCRdb redid the calling of the reads with MiXCR, one entry per CDR3 protein. Of about 180,000 distinct CDR3 sequences listed, approximately 46% are singletons. The sample holds many counts of this clonotype. The antigen remains undetermined. This CDR3 spans 14 amino acids. V lost 3 bases, J lost 2 bases, and 3 bases stayed unmatched. Looked up from germline, CDR1 is DFQATT and CDR2 is SNEGSKA (reference sequence). Study-level findings and limits: It was found that some 31 CD8+ CDR3 sequences were shared between patients and controls.

This receptor was identified in a human donor in good health. The chain uses TRBV20-1 and TRBJ1-1, with 10 bases aligning to TRBD1. The source material was sorted CD4+, CD8+, or CD8+CD57+ T cells (not recorded which) from PBMCs. The CDR3 coding sequence is TGCAGTGCTAGTCGACAGGGGGCTAACACTGAAGCTTTCTTT. It translates to CSASRQGANTEAFF.